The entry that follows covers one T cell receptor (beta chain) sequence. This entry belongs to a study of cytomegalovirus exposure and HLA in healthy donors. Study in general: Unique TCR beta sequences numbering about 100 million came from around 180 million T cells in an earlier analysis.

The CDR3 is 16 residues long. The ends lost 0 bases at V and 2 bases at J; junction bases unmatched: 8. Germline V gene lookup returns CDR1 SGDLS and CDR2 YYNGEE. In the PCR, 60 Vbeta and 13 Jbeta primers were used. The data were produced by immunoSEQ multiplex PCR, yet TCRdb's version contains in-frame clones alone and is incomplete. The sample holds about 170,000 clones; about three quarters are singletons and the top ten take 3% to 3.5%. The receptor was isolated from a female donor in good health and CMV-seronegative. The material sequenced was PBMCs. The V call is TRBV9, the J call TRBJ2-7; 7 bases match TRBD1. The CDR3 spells CASSVGPGGSTYEQYF. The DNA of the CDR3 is TGTGCCAGCAGCGTAGGTCCAGGGGGTTCGACCTACGAGCAGTACTTC.